This T cell receptor beta chain is from a study of shared clonotypes between healthy human individuals. Study in general: Researchers assigned three CD4 naive, three CD4 memory, two CD8 naive and one CD8 memory plate to each donor. Study-level findings and limits: The genetic and exposure-history diversity represented was limited by few donors. Sorted-subset sequencing, rarefaction showed, was incomplete despite large depth.

Profiled with immunoSEQ multiplex PCR; TCRdb holds only in-frame clones, not every one. The top ten hold around 0.4% of the sample, which has 2 million to 2.5 million clones, more than 85% seen once. In regard to this clone: The antigen remains unidentified. Other nucleotide sequences in the sample specify the same CDR3.

CD4+ cells underwent separation, giving CD45RA+ naive and CD45RA-negative memory subsets. The CDR3 has 11 amino acids. Between the trimmed V and J ends, which lost 1 base and 6 bases, there was a span of 3 bases. CDR1 and CDR2 from the germline V gene are KGHSH and LQKENI. This clonotype was obtained from a man younger than 35 in good health. Some clones in this sample may be carry-over from other donors' samples. The genes are TRBV18 and TRBJ2-5; D ambiguous. The specimen sequenced was naive CD4+ T cells from PBMCs. Subset described: CD45RA+ positively selected. The CDR3 region is CASSPLQTQYF. The CDR3 nucleotides are TGTGCCAGCTCACCACTACAGACCCAGTACTTC.